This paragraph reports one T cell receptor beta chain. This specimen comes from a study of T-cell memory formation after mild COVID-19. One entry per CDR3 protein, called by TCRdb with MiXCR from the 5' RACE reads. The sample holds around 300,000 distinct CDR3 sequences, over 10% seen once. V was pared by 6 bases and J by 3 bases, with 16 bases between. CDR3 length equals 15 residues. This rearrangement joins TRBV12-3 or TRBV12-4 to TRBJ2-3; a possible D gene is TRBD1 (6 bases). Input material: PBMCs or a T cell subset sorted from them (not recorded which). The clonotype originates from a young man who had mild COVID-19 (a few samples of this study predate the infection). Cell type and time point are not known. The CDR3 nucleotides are TGTGCCAGCAGATTGAGGGGGTTTCGGACAGATACGCAGTATTTT. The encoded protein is CASRLRGFRTDTQYF.